These T cell receptor beta chains were read from a single sample in a study of cytomegalovirus exposure and HLA in healthy donors. Sequencing used immunoSEQ multiplex PCR; TCRdb keeps in-frame clones, though not all of them. Of hundreds of thousands of clones in the sample, over 75% are singletons; the top ten hold around 1.8%. What was sequenced was PBMCs. Every receptor here comes from a young man in good health and CMV-seronegative. CDR3s include the opening cysteine and the closing phenylalanine or tryptophan. A D gene is named only where the DNA matches it firmly. Only some rows state a clone size, as once, few, many or a class for expanded clones.

J gene: TRBJ2-1; D gene: TRBD1; V gene: TRBV5-1; clone size: once; CDR3 DNA: TGCGCCAGCAGCCCCGGGACAGGGGGCGACTACAATGAGCAGTTCTTC; CDR3 protein: CASSPGTGGDYNEQFF
J gene: TRBJ1-1; D gene: TRBD1; V gene: TRBV11-3; clone size: NA; CDR3 DNA: TGTGCCAGCAGCCGTGGATCCGGGACAGGGGGAATCACTGAAGCTTTCTTT; CDR3 protein: CASSRGSGTGGITEAFF
J gene: TRBJ1-5; D gene: TRBD1; V gene: TRBV5-6; clone size: NA; CDR3 DNA: TGTGCCAGCAGCTTGGGGGGGACAGGGGTTGACTATCAGCCCCAGCATTTT; CDR3 protein: CASSLGGTGVDYQPQHF
J gene: TRBJ1-6; D gene: NA; V gene: TRBV25-1; clone size: once; CDR3 DNA: TGTGCCAGCAGTGCAGGGAACAATTCCCCCCTCCACTTT; CDR3 protein: CASSAGNNSPLHF
J gene: TRBJ2-7; D gene: NA; V gene: TRBV28; clone size: NA; CDR3 DNA: TGTGCCAGCAGGTTCGGGAATTCCTACGAGCAGTACTTC; CDR3 protein: CASRFGNSYEQYF
J gene: TRBJ1-2; D gene: NA; V gene: TRBV19; clone size: NA; CDR3 DNA: TGTGCCAGTAGTGGTAGCCGCTACACCTTC; CDR3 protein: CASSGSRYTF
J gene: TRBJ1-5; D gene: TRBD1; V gene: TRBV30; clone size: NA; CDR3 DNA: TGTGCCTGGAGTGCTGGACAGGGGGTTTATCGACCCCAGCATTTT; CDR3 protein: CAWSAGQGVYRPQHF
J gene: TRBJ1-2; D gene: TRBD1; V gene: TRBV30; clone size: NA; CDR3 DNA: TGTGCCTGGACTCCCCGACAGGGGTTCTATGGCTACACCTTC; CDR3 protein: CAWTPRQGFYGYTF
J gene: TRBJ2-7; D gene: TRBD2; V gene: TRBV5-6; clone size: NA; CDR3 DNA: TGTGCCAGCAGCTTGCCACTAGCGGGCTACGAGCAGTACTTC; CDR3 protein: CASSLPLAGYEQYF
J gene: TRBJ2-1; D gene: NA; V gene: TRBV4-1; clone size: NA; CDR3 DNA: TGCGCCAGCAGCCAGGCAGGGAACAATGAGCAGTTCTTC; CDR3 protein: CASSQAGNNEQFF
J gene: TRBJ2-7; D gene: TRBD2; V gene: TRBV30; clone size: NA; CDR3 DNA: TGTGCCTGGAGTGTCGGGGGGAGCTCCTACGAGCAGTACTTC; CDR3 protein: CAWSVGGSSYEQYF
J gene: TRBJ1-1; D gene: NA; V gene: TRBV14; clone size: NA; CDR3 DNA: TGTGCCAGCAGCCAAGGACAAGACAGCTGGAGCACTGAAGCTTTCTTT; CDR3 protein: CASSQGQDSWSTEAFF
J gene: TRBJ2-3; D gene: NA; V gene: TRBV5-1; clone size: NA; CDR3 DNA: TGCGCCAGCAGCTTGGATGAGATCACAGATACGCAGTATTTT; CDR3 protein: CASSLDEITDTQYF
J gene: TRBJ2-7; D gene: TRBD2; V gene: TRBV7-8; clone size: NA; CDR3 DNA: TGTGCCAGCAGCTTAACGGGAGGGGGGCTGTACGAGCAGTACTTC; CDR3 protein: CASSLTGGGLYEQYF
J gene: TRBJ2-7; D gene: NA; V gene: TRBV28; clone size: NA; CDR3 DNA: TGTGCCAGCAGGTCCCCCGTTAGACTCTCATCCTACGAGCAGTACTTC; CDR3 protein: CASRSPVRLSSYEQYF
J gene: TRBJ2-1; D gene: NA; V gene: TRBV4-3; clone size: NA; CDR3 DNA: TGCGCCAGCAGCCAAGATGGCGGGGTCCGGGGTGAGCAGTTCTTC; CDR3 protein: CASSQDGGVRGEQFF
J gene: TRBJ2-3; D gene: NA; V gene: TRBV28; clone size: few; CDR3 DNA: TGTGCCAGCAGTTTCCTCAGCGGAACAGATACGCAGTATTTT; CDR3 protein: CASSFLSGTDTQYF
J gene: TRBJ2-7; D gene: TRBD2; V gene: TRBV5-4; clone size: NA; CDR3 DNA: TGTGCCAGCAGCTTTAGCGGGATGCTATCCTACGAGCAGTACTTC; CDR3 protein: CASSFSGMLSYEQYF
J gene: TRBJ2-7; D gene: TRBD2; V gene: TRBV4-1; clone size: NA; CDR3 DNA: TGCGCCAGCAGCCAAGAAGCGACTAGCGGAAACTACGAGCAGTACTTC; CDR3 protein: CASSQEATSGNYEQYF
J gene: TRBJ2-2; D gene: TRBD1; V gene: TRBV10-3; clone size: NA; CDR3 DNA: TGTGCCATCAGTGAGCCAGAGTGGGACAGTGGGAACACCGGGGAGCTGTTTTTT; CDR3 protein: CAISEPEWDSGNTGELFF
J gene: TRBJ2-1; D gene: NA; V gene: TRBV7-9; clone size: few; CDR3 DNA: TGTTCCAGCAGCTTAGAGGGGGACCACTCCTACAATGAGCAGTTCTTC; CDR3 protein: CSSSLEGDHSYNEQFF
J gene: TRBJ1-5; D gene: NA; V gene: TRBV6-5; clone size: NA; CDR3 DNA: TGTGCCAGCAGTCCACTCGGGGATCAGCCCCAGCATTTT; CDR3 protein: CASSPLGDQPQHF
J gene: TRBJ2-1; D gene: TRBD2; V gene: TRBV27; clone size: few; CDR3 DNA: TGTGCCAGCAGTTTACTAGCGGGGTACAATGAGCAGTTCTTC; CDR3 protein: CASSLLAGYNEQFF
J gene: TRBJ2-2; D gene: NA; V gene: TRBV7-6; clone size: few; CDR3 DNA: TGTGCCAGCAGCTTAGCAGGGAGCGGGGAGCTGTTTTTT; CDR3 protein: CASSLAGSGELFF
J gene: TRBJ2-7; D gene: NA; V gene: TRBV21-1; clone size: NA; CDR3 DNA: TGTGCCAGCAGCAAAGTTTGGATCGAGGGACACTCCTACGAGCAGTACTTC; CDR3 protein: CASSKVWIEGHSYEQYF
J gene: TRBJ2-1; D gene: TRBD1; V gene: TRBV6-5; clone size: NA; CDR3 DNA: TGTGCCAGCAGTTTGCGGGGACAGGGTCCCTACAATGAGCAGTTCTTC; CDR3 protein: CASSLRGQGPYNEQFF
J gene: TRBJ2-5; D gene: NA; V gene: TRBV4-1; clone size: NA; CDR3 DNA: TGCGCCAGCAGCCAGGTACTAGTACCGGTGGAGACCCAGTACTTC; CDR3 protein: CASSQVLVPVETQYF
J gene: TRBJ2-3; D gene: NA; V gene: TRBV2; clone size: NA; CDR3 DNA: TGTGCCAGCGGCCCCCGGGCAGTCGGAGGAACAGATACGCAGTATTTT; CDR3 protein: CASGPRAVGGTDTQYF
J gene: TRBJ2-2; D gene: NA; V gene: TRBV6-5; clone size: NA; CDR3 DNA: TGTGCCAGCAGTTACATTGGGCAGGCCGTCACCGGGGAGCTGTTTTTT; CDR3 protein: CASSYIGQAVTGELFF
J gene: TRBJ2-1; D gene: TRBD1; V gene: TRBV14; clone size: NA; CDR3 DNA: TGTGCCAGCAGCCACCGTAACAGGGGCAGCTCCTACAATGAGCAGTTCTTC; CDR3 protein: CASSHRNRGSSYNEQFF
J gene: TRBJ1-1; D gene: NA; V gene: TRBV11-1; clone size: NA; CDR3 DNA: TGTGCCAGCAGCTTGAGCAACACTGAAGCTTTCTTT; CDR3 protein: CASSLSNTEAFF
J gene: TRBJ2-2; D gene: NA; V gene: TRBV9; clone size: few; CDR3 DNA: TGTGCCAGCAGCGTAGCTGTAGTCGGGGAGCTGTTTTTT; CDR3 protein: CASSVAVVGELFF
J gene: TRBJ1-2; D gene: NA; V gene: TRBV23-1; clone size: once; CDR3 DNA: TGCGCCAGCAGTCGTGGCAGGCCCAGCGGCTACACCTTC; CDR3 protein: CASSRGRPSGYTF
J gene: TRBJ2-1; D gene: TRBD1; V gene: TRBV4-3; clone size: NA; CDR3 DNA: TGCGCCAGCAGCCAAGAAGATGTTGGGGACAGCTCCTACAATGAGCAGTTCTTC; CDR3 protein: CASSQEDVGDSSYNEQFF
J gene: TRBJ1-2; D gene: TRBD1; V gene: TRBV2; clone size: NA; CDR3 DNA: TGTGCCAGCAGAGGGGGCGAGAACTATGGCTACACCTTC; CDR3 protein: CASRGGENYGYTF
J gene: TRBJ2-7; D gene: NA; V gene: TRBV6-1; clone size: NA; CDR3 DNA: TGTGCCAGCTATGAAAGGGGCCTCTCCTACGAGCAGTACTTC; CDR3 protein: CASYERGLSYEQYF
J gene: TRBJ1-5; D gene: NA; V gene: TRBV21-1; clone size: NA; CDR3 DNA: TGTGCCAGCAGAAGCGTTTATCAGCCCCAGCATTTT; CDR3 protein: CASRSVYQPQHF
J gene: TRBJ2-2; D gene: NA; V gene: TRBV30; clone size: NA; CDR3 DNA: TGTGCCTGGAGTCAGAGGACCGGGGAGCTGTTTTTT; CDR3 protein: CAWSQRTGELFF
J gene: TRBJ2-7; D gene: TRBD1; V gene: TRBV5-1; clone size: NA; CDR3 DNA: TGCGCCAGCAGCCATGGACAGGGCTACGAGCAGTACTTC; CDR3 protein: CASSHGQGYEQYF
J gene: TRBJ2-3; D gene: TRBD2; V gene: TRBV11-2; clone size: once; CDR3 DNA: TGTGCCAGCAGCTTAGTCGGACTAGCGGGGCTAACAGATACGCAGTATTTT; CDR3 protein: CASSLVGLAGLTDTQYF
J gene: TRBJ2-7; D gene: TRBD1; V gene: TRBV5-1; clone size: NA; CDR3 DNA: TGCGCCAGCAGCGAGACAGGGTTAGAGTACGAGCAGTACTTC; CDR3 protein: CASSETGLEYEQYF
J gene: TRBJ1-4; D gene: TRBD1; V gene: TRBV6-4; clone size: once; CDR3 DNA: TGTGCCAGCAGCGGGACAGGGGAGCCTAATGAAAAACTGTTTTTT; CDR3 protein: CASSGTGEPNEKLFF
J gene: TRBJ2-1; D gene: TRBD1; V gene: TRBV5-6; clone size: NA; CDR3 DNA: TGTGCCAGCAGCCCTGACAGGGCCCTCTTTCCCGAATACAATGAGCAGTTCTTC; CDR3 protein: CASSPDRALFPEYNEQFF
J gene: TRBJ2-4; D gene: TRBD2; V gene: TRBV30; clone size: NA; CDR3 DNA: TGTGCCTGGAACGGGGGGGGGCTGGGAAACATTCAGTACTTC; CDR3 protein: CAWNGGGLGNIQYF
J gene: TRBJ2-7; D gene: TRBD1; V gene: TRBV30; clone size: once; CDR3 DNA: TGTGCCTGGAGTGGAAAGGGACAGGGGACCTACGAGCAGTACTTC; CDR3 protein: CAWSGKGQGTYEQYF
J gene: TRBJ1-2; D gene: NA; V gene: TRBV18; clone size: NA; CDR3 DNA: TGTGCCAGCTCATCTGGACTCTTTGGCTACACCTTC; CDR3 protein: CASSSGLFGYTF
J gene: TRBJ2-2; D gene: TRBD2; V gene: TRBV30; clone size: NA; CDR3 DNA: TGTGCCTGGAGTAGGCCGGGACTAGGGGACGGGGAGCTGTTTTTT; CDR3 protein: CAWSRPGLGDGELFF
J gene: TRBJ2-5; D gene: TRBD2; V gene: TRBV7-9; clone size: NA; CDR3 DNA: TGTGCCAGCAGCCATCCGGGGGGGCAAGAGACCCAGTACTTC; CDR3 protein: CASSHPGGQETQYF
J gene: TRBJ1-1; D gene: NA; V gene: TRBV2; clone size: NA; CDR3 DNA: TGTGCCAGCACCAGCCCGGGGGGTGAGACTGAAGCTTTCTTT; CDR3 protein: CASTSPGGETEAFF
J gene: TRBJ1-3; D gene: NA; V gene: TRBV2; clone size: NA; CDR3 DNA: TGTGCCAGCAGCCGGTCGGGGAGGGGTGACAGAAACACCATATATTTT; CDR3 protein: CASSRSGRGDRNTIYF
J gene: TRBJ2-7; D gene: TRBD2; V gene: TRBV10-1; clone size: NA; CDR3 DNA: TGCGCCACCCGTCCCGGCGGGAGGATGAGCTCCTACGAGCAGTACTTC; CDR3 protein: CATRPGGRMSSYEQYF
J gene: TRBJ1-2; D gene: NA; V gene: TRBV6-5; clone size: NA; CDR3 DNA: TGTGCCAGCAGTCACAGGCCCCTCCAAGGCTACACCTTC; CDR3 protein: CASSHRPLQGYTF
J gene: TRBJ2-7; D gene: TRBD1; V gene: TRBV5-4; clone size: NA; CDR3 DNA: TGTGCCAGCGGATTACCGGGACAGGGGGACGAGCAGTACTTC; CDR3 protein: CASGLPGQGDEQYF
J gene: TRBJ2-7; D gene: TRBD1; V gene: TRBV6-6; clone size: NA; CDR3 DNA: TGTGCCAGCGCTGGGACAGGGAGCCACGAGCAGTACTTC; CDR3 protein: CASAGTGSHEQYF
J gene: TRBJ2-6; D gene: NA; V gene: TRBV18; clone size: NA; CDR3 DNA: TGTGCCAGCTCACCGGGGCTGTCTGGGGCCAACGTCCTGACTTTC; CDR3 protein: CASSPGLSGANVLTF
J gene: TRBJ2-1; D gene: TRBD2; V gene: TRBV13; clone size: NA; CDR3 DNA: TGTGCCAGCAGCCAGCGGGGCCGTTCCTACAATGAGCAGTTCTTC; CDR3 protein: CASSQRGRSYNEQFF
J gene: TRBJ2-7; D gene: TRBD2; V gene: TRBV7-3; clone size: NA; CDR3 DNA: TGTGCCAGCAGCCCGACTAGCGGGGGCTCCTACGAGCAGTACTTC; CDR3 protein: CASSPTSGGSYEQYF
J gene: TRBJ1-4; D gene: NA; V gene: TRBV27; clone size: NA; CDR3 DNA: TGTGCCAGCAGTCTATCTACAGGGACTAATGAAAAACTGTTTTTT; CDR3 protein: CASSLSTGTNEKLFF
J gene: TRBJ1-1; D gene: NA; V gene: TRBV5-6; clone size: few; CDR3 DNA: TGTGCCAGCAGCTTGGCCTGGAACACTGAAGCTTTCTTT; CDR3 protein: CASSLAWNTEAFF
J gene: TRBJ2-7; D gene: NA; V gene: TRBV14; clone size: NA; CDR3 DNA: TGTGCCAGCAGCCAAGGACAGCCCTCGGAGCAGTACTTC; CDR3 protein: CASSQGQPSEQYF